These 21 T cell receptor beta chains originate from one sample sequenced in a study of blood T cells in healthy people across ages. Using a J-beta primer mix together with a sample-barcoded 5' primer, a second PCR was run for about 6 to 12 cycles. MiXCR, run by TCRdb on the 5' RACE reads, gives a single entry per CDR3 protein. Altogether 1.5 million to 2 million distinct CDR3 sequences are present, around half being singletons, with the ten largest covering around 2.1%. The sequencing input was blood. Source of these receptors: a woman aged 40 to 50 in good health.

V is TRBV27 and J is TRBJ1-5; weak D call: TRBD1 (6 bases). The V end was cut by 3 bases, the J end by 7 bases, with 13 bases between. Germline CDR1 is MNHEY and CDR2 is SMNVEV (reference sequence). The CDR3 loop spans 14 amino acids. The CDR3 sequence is CASSFVGAGQPQHF. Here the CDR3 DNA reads TGTGCCAGCAGTTTTGTGGGGGCTGGGCAGCCCCAGCATTTT.

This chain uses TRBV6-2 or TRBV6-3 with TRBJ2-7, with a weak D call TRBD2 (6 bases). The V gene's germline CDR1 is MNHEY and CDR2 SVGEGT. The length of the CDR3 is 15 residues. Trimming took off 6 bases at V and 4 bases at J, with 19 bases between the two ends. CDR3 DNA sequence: TGTGCCAGCAGGGCCTCGTGGGAGGTTAAGTACGAGCAGTACTTC. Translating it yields CASRASWEVKYEQYF.

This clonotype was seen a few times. As DNA, the CDR3 is TGCAGCGTTGGGGGACAGGGAACAGATACGCAGTATTTT. It translates to CSVGGQGTDTQYF. This chain uses TRBV29-1 with TRBJ2-3, with 9 nucleotides matching TRBD1. Germline trimming cut 4 bases from V and 3 bases from J; bases unmatched to any gene: 2. CDR1 and CDR2 (germline): SQVTM, ANQGSEA. This CDR3 region has 13 residues.

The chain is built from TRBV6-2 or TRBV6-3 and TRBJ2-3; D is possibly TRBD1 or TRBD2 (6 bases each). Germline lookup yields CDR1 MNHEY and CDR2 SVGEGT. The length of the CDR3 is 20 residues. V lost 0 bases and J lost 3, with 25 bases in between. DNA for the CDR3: TGTGCCAGCAGTTACTCGAGATCCCCCGCTAGGGGGGCGCGAACAGATACGCAGTATTTT. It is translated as CASSYSRSPARGARTDTQYF.

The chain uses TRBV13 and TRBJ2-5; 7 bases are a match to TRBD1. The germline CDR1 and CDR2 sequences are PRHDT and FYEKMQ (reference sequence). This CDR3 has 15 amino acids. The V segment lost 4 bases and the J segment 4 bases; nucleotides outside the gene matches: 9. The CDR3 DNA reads TGTGCCAGCAGCTCCAACAGGGGAAGCGGAGAGACCCAGTACTTC. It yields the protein CASSSNRGSGETQYF.

CDR3 sequence (DNA): TGTGCCAGCAGTTACGCCACGGGACAGTGGTTCGAGCAGTACTTC. Its protein product is CASSYATGQWFEQYF. The chain carries TRBV6-2 or TRBV6-3 and TRBJ2-7; 7 bases match TRBD1. CDR1 MNHEY and CDR2 SVGEGT come from the germline V gene. The CDR3 totals 15 residues. Germline trimming cut 2 bases from V and 6 bases from J; bases unmatched to any gene: 10.

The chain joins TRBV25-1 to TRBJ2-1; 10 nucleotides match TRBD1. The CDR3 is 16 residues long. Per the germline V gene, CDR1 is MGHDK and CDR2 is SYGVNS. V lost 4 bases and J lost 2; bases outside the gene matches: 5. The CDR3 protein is CASSVGTGVPYNEQFF. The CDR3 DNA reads TGTGCCAGCAGTGTTGGGACAGGGGTCCCCTACAATGAGCAGTTCTTC.

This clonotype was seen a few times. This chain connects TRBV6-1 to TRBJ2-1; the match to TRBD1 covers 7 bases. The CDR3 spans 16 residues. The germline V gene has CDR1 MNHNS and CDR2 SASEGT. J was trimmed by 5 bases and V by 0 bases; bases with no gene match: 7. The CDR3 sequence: CASSEAGQSFNNEQFF. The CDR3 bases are TGTGCCAGCAGTGAAGCGGGACAGTCCTTTAACAATGAGCAGTTCTTC.

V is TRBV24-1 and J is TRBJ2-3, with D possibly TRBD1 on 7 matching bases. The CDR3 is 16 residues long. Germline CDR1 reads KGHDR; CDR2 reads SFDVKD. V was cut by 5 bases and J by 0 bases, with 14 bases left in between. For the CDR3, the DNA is TGTGCCACCAGTGTTCGCAGGGGGGATAGCACAGATACGCAGTATTTT. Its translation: CATSVRRGDSTDTQYF.

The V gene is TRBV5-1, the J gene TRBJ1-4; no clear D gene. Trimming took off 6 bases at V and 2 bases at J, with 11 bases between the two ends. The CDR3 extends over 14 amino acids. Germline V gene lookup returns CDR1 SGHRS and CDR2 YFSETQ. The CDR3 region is CASNSGQTNEKLFF. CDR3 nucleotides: TGCGCCAGCAATTCTGGCCAGACTAATGAAAAACTGTTTTTT.

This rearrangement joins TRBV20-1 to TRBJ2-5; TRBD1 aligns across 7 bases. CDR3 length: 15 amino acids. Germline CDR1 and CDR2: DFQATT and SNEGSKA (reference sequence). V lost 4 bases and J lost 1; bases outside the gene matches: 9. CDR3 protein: CSATRQDRSQETQYF. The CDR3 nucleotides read TGCAGTGCTACGAGGCAGGACAGGAGCCAAGAGACCCAGTACTTC.

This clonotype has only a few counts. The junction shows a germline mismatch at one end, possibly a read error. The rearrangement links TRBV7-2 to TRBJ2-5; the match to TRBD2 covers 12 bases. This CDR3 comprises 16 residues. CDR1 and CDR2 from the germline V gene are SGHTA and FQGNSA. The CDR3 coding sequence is TGTGCCAGCGGCTTAGGTCCTAGCGGGGGGGCCGAGACCCAGTACTTC. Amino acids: CASGLGPSGGAETQYF.

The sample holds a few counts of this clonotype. CDR3 protein: CASSLLGGAVYNEQFF. DNA for the CDR3: TGTGCCAGCAGCTTATTAGGGGGAGCCGTATACAATGAGCAGTTCTTC. The chain has TRBV7-2 and TRBJ2-1; D possibly corresponds to TRBD1 (6 bases). V was shortened by 2 bases and J by 4 bases, with 15 bases between the two germline ends. This CDR3 spans 16 amino acids. In germline, CDR1 is SGHTA, CDR2 FQGNSA. Based on the CDR3 plus reference TRBV7-2 and TRBJ2-1, the full variable domain is GAGVSQSPSNKVTEKGKDVELRCDPISGHTALYWYRQSLGQGLEFLIYFQGNSAPDKSGLPSDRFSAERTGGSVSTLTIQRTQQEDSAVYLCASSLLGGAVYNEQFFGPGTRLTVL.

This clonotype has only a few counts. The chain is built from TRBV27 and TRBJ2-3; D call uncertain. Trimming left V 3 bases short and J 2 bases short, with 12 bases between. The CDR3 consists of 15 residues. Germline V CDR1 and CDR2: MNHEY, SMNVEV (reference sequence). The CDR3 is CASSLSDGSTDTQYF. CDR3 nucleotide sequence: TGTGCCAGCAGTTTGTCGGACGGATCCACAGATACGCAGTATTTT.

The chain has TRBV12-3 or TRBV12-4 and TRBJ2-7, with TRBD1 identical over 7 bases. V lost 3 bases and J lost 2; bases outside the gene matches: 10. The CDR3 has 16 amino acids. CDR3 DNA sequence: TGTGCCAGCAGTTTCCGGTGGACAGGCGTCCCCTACGAGCAGTACTTC. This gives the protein CASSFRWTGVPYEQYF.

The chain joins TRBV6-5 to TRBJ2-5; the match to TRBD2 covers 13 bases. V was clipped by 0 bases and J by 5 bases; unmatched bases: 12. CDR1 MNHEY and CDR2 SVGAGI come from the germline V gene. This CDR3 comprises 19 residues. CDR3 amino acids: CASSYSRLAGGQDIETQYF. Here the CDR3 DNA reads TGTGCCAGCAGTTACTCGAGACTAGCGGGGGGCCAGGATATCGAGACCCAGTACTTC.

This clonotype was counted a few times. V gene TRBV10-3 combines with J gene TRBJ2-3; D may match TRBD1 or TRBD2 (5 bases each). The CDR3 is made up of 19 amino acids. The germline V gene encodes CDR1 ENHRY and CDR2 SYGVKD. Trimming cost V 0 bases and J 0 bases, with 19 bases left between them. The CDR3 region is CAISESSSGGGRSTDTQYF. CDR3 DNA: TGTGCCATCAGTGAGTCGAGCAGCGGTGGGGGAAGGAGCACAGATACGCAGTATTTT.

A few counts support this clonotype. CDR3 DNA: TGTGCCAGCAGTTTCCAGATTCACCAAGAGACCCAGTACTTC. Translation gives CASSFQIHQETQYF. The rearrangement joins TRBV28 to TRBJ2-5; D gene unclear. Deletions cut 3 bases from V and 0 bases from J, with 8 bases between. The CDR3 has 14 residues. In germline, CDR1 is MDHEN, CDR2 SYDVKM. Combining the CDR3 with reference TRBV28 and TRBJ2-5 gives the whole variable domain DVKVTQSSRYLVKRTGEKVFLECVQDMDHENMFWYRQDPGLGLRLIYFSYDVKMKEKGDIPEGYSVSREKKERFSLILESASTNQTSMYLCASSFQIHQETQYFGPGTRLLVL.

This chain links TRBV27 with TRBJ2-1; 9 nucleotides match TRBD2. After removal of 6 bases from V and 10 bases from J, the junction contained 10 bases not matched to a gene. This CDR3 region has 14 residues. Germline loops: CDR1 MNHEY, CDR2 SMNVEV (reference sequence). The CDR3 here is CASSGGGALGEQFF. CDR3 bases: TGTGCCAGCAGCGGCGGGGGGGCCCTAGGGGAGCAGTTCTTC.

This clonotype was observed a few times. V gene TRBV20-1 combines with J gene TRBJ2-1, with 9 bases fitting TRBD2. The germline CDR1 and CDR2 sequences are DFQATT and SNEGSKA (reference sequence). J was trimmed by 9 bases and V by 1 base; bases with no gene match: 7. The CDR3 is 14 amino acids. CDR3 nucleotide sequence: TGCAGTGCTAGAGGCGGGGGGGCTATCGTTGAGCAGTTCTTC. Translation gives CSARGGGAIVEQFF.

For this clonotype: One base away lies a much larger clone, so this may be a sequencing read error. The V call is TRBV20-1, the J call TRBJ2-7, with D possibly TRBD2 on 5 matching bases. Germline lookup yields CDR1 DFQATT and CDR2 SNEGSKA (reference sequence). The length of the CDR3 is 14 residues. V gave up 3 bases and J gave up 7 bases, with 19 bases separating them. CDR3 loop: CSASKRAAMGEQYF. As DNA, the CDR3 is TGCAGTGCTAGTAAGAGGGCCGCGATGGGGGAGCAGTACTTC.